The source of this TCR beta chain is a study of T-cell memory formation after mild COVID-19. Trimming cost V 4 bases and J 4 bases; bases outside gene matches: 11. The CDR3 is 17 amino acids. Germline CDR1 SGHRS, CDR2 YFSETQ. Notes on the study in general: CD8+ contracting clones occupied EMRA, while CD4+ ones occupied mainly CM and EM.

TCRdb redid the calling of the 5' RACE reads with MiXCR, one entry per CDR3 protein. The sample has around 200,000 distinct CDR3 sequences; roughly a tenth are singletons. This clonotype was seen more than once but under ten times. Its specificity is not known. This TCR was sampled from a man between 18 and 35 years old who had mild COVID-19 (a few samples of this study predate the infection). Cell type and time point are not known. V usage is TRBV5-1 and J usage is TRBJ1-1; TRBD1 matches at 12 bases. What was sequenced was PBMCs or a T cell subset sorted from them (not recorded which). CDR3 bases: TGCGCCAGCAGCGGGGACAGGGGGCGTCTAGTGGCCACTGAAGCTTTCTTT. Translation gives CASSGDRGRLVATEAFF. Together with reference TRBV5-1 and TRBJ1-1, the CDR3 gives the full variable domain: KAGVTQTPRYLIKTRGQQVTLSCSPISGHRSVSWYQQTPGQGLQFLFEYFSETQRNKGNFPGRFSGRQFSNSRSEMNVSTLELGDSALYLCASSGDRGRLVATEAFFGQGTRLTVV.